This T cell receptor (beta chain) comes out of a study of control samples from healthy donors and cancer patients. The repertoire was sequenced with immunoSEQ multiplex PCR; TCRdb's copy has only in-frame clones and lacks some. The sample includes 65,000 to 75,000 clones, about 90% seen only once; the top ten take 3% to 4%. There are 14 residues in the CDR3. CDR1 and CDR2 from the germline V gene are MNHEY and SMNVEV (reference sequence). The V end lost 5 bases, the J end lost 10 bases, and 15 bases lay between the germline ends. The chain uses TRBV27 and TRBJ1-6; unclear D gene. The sequencing input was blood. The source of this sequence is a woman between 50 and 59 years old in good health. CDR3 nucleotides: TGTGCCAGCAGTACCTCCCCGGGAAACTCACCCCTCCACTTT. Translated, it gives CASSTSPGNSPLHF.